This TCR beta chain came from a study of ipilimumab plus nivolumab after autologous stem cell transplantation. Study observations and caveats: Per the authors, repertoire, Treg and microbiota data justify further study.

The length of the CDR3 is 14 residues. Trimming stripped 1 base from V and 5 bases from J, with 9 bases between. Germline V gene data show CDR1 as MNHNS and CDR2 as SASEGT. Assay: immunoSEQ multiplex PCR; the TCRdb copy retains only in-frame clones and omits some. This sample has 9,000 to 15,000 clones, with 60% to 80% found just once. Checkpoint therapy with ipilimumab 1 mg/kg began 14 to 28 days after transplant. Points on this clone: As yet, its antigen is unknown.

Sample: PBMCs, taken in a trial of ipilimumab plus nivolumab as post-transplant consolidation. The sequence was collected from a male donor with multiple myeloma. The chain is built from TRBV6-1 and TRBJ1-5; no clear D. The CDR3: CASSEVALDQPQHF. For the CDR3, the DNA is TGTGCCAGCAGTGAAGTGGCTTTGGATCAGCCCCAGCATTTT.